The T cell receptor (beta chain) described here comes from a study of neurological immune-mediated disorders. TCRdb analysed the 5' RACE reads with MiXCR anew, one entry per CDR3 protein. The repertoire consists of about 74,000 distinct CDR3 sequences, with approximately 5.2% occurring once and the leading ten covering about 8%. The germline V gene has CDR1 ENHRY and CDR2 SYGVKD. V lost 3 bases to trimming and J lost 5 bases, with 11 bases between them. The CDR3 totals 13 residues. This clonotype was counted ten times or more. The TCR originated in a man younger than 35 with multiple sclerosis. The rearrangement uses TRBV10-3 and TRBJ2-7; D not resolved. Material for sequencing was PBMCs. CDR3: CAISEVVRDEQYF. CDR3 nucleotides: TGTGCCATCAGTGAAGTGGTAAGGGACGAGCAGTACTTC.